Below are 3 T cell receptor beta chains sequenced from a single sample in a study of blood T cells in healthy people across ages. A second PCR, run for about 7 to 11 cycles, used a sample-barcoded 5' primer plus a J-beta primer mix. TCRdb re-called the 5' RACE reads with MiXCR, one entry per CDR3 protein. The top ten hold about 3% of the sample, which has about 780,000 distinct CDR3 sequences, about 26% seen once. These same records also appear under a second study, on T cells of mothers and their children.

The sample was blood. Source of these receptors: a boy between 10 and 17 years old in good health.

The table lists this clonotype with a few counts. The chain's CDR3 is CASSYSRINYGYTF. CDR3 bases: TGTGCCAGCAGTTACAGCCGGATAAACTATGGCTACACCTTC. This chain joins TRBV6-5 and TRBJ1-2; D gene uncertain. The CDR3 loop spans 14 amino acids. CDR1 and CDR2 (germline): MNHEY, SVGAGI. V lost 2 bases and J lost 2, with 9 bases in between.

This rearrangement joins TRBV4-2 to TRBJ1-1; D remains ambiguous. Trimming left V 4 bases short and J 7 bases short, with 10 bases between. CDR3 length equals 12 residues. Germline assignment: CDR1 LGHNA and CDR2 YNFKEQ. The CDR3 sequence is CASSLNRVEAFF. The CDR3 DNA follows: TGTGCCAGCAGCCTAAATAGGGTTGAAGCTTTCTTT.

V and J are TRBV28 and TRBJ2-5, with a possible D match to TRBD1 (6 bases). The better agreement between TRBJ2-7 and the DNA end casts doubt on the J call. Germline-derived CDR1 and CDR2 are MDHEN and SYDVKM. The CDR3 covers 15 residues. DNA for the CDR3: TGTGCCAGCAGACAGACAGGCGAAAACCTCTACGAGCAGTACTTC. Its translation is CASRQTGENLYEQYF.